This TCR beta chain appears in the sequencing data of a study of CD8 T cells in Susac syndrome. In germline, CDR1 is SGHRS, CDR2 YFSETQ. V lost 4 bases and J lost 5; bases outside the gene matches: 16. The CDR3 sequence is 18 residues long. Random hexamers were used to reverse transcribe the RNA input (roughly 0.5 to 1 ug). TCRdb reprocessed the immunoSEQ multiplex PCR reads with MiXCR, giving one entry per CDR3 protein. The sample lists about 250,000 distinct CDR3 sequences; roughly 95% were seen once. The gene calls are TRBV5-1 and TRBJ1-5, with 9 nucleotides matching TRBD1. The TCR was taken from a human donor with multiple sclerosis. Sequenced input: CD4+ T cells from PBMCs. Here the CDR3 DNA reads TGCGCCAGCAGCCTGACACCTTGGGACAGGGTAATCGATCAGCCCCAGCATTTT. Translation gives CASSLTPWDRVIDQPQHF.